This is a list of T cell receptor beta chains from one sample in a study of blood T cells in healthy people across ages. TCRdb passed the 5' RACE reads through MiXCR, listing each CDR3 protein once. The table lists hundreds of thousands of distinct CDR3 sequences, 20% to 25% of them singletons, with more than 7.5% in the top ten. These data are also associated with another study on T cells of mothers and their children.

Specimen: blood. Receptor source: a boy younger than 18 in good health. Each CDR3 is given with its conserved first and last residue. Fields, in order: clone size, D gene, J gene, V gene, CDR3 DNA, CDR3 protein. A D gene is named only where the DNA matches it firmly. Clone size appears in some rows only: once, few, many, or a class for an expanded clone.

few,-,TRBJ2-5,TRBV3-1,TGTGCCAGCAGCCAAGGACTAGGGGAAGAGACCCAGTACTTC,CASSQGLGEETQYF
few,-,TRBJ2-7,TRBV7-8,TGTGCCAGCAGCTTAGGGGCCTTCGTGGATAACGAGCAGTACTTC,CASSLGAFVDNEQYF
few,TRBD1,TRBJ2-6,TRBV28,TGTGCCAGCAGACCCGACAGGGCTGGGGCCAACGTCCTGACTTTC,CASRPDRAGANVLTF
-,TRBD1,TRBJ2-5,TRBV20-1,TGCAGTGCTAGAGAAAGTAGGACAGGGGGAGAGACCCAGTACTTC,CSARESRTGGETQYF
-,TRBD2,TRBJ2-3,TRBV10-3,TGTGCCATCAGTGGGATAGCGGGGAACACAGATACGCAGTATTTT,CAISGIAGNTDTQYF
few,TRBD2,TRBJ2-1,TRBV2,TGTGCCAGCAGTGAAGCAGGAGCGGGGGCCTACAATGAGCAGTTCTTC,CASSEAGAGAYNEQFF
few,TRBD1,TRBJ1-1,TRBV29-1,TGCAGCGTTGAGGGGGGACAGGGAAACACTGAAGCTTTCTTT,CSVEGGQGNTEAFF
-,TRBD1,TRBJ2-7,TRBV11-2,TGTGCCAGCAGACGGCCGGGACAGGGCTACGAGCAGTACTTC,CASRRPGQGYEQYF
few,-,TRBJ1-1,TRBV12-3/TRBV12-4,TGTGCCAGCAGTTTCGAAGGGCCAGTTCCTGAAGCTTTCTTT,CASSFEGPVPEAFF
-,-,TRBJ1-2,TRBV29-1,TGCAGCGTTGAAGTCCCCGGAGCAGTCTCCTATGGCTACACCTTC,CSVEVPGAVSYGYTF
few,-,TRBJ2-5,TRBV3-1,TGTGCCAGCAGCCAAGATTCGACGGTTGAAGAGACCCAGTACTTC,CASSQDSTVEETQYF
few,-,TRBJ1-5,TRBV2,TGTGCCAGCCAGAGGGGGGGCACTCAGCCCCAGCATTTT,CASQRGGTQPQHF
-,-,TRBJ2-5,TRBV7-7,TGTGCTAGCAGCTTAGTGGTCGGGCCGAAAGAGACCCAGTACTTC,CASSLVVGPKETQYF
few,TRBD2,TRBJ2-3,TRBV4-3,TGCGCCAGCAGTACCGGGACTAGCGGTTTCACAGATACGCAGTATTTT,CASSTGTSGFTDTQYF
-,-,TRBJ1-4,TRBV19,TGTGCCAGTAGCGAAGCCCTGAATGAAAAACTGTTTTTT,CASSEALNEKLFF
-,TRBD2,TRBJ2-1,TRBV7-2,TGTGCCAGCAGCTTAAGCGGGGGGGTCGATGAGCAGTTCTTC,CASSLSGGVDEQFF
few,TRBD2,TRBJ2-7,TRBV4-1,TGCGCCAGCAGCCAAGAAACGCGGGGGGGCTACGAGCAGTACTTC,CASSQETRGGYEQYF
-,TRBD2,TRBJ2-3,TRBV6-5,TGTGCCAGCAGTTACCACGGCGGGAGGGAAACTAGCACAGATACGCAGTATTTT,CASSYHGGRETSTDTQYF
few,-,TRBJ2-5,TRBV24-1,TGTGCCACCAGTGACCCTCCTCGAAGGGAGGCCCAGTACTTC,CATSDPPRREAQYF
-,-,TRBJ2-5,TRBV20-1,TGCAGTGCTAGTCGATCCGCCGCCGAGACCCAGTACTTC,CSASRSAAETQYF
few,TRBD2,TRBJ2-1,TRBV7-9,TGTGCCAGCAGACTAGCGGTTAATGACTACAGTGAGCAGTTCTTC,CASRLAVNDYSEQFF
-,TRBD1,TRBJ2-7,TRBV6-5,TGTGCCAGCAGTTTCCGGGACAGGGTTCGGGAGCAGTACTTC,CASSFRDRVREQYF
-,TRBD1,TRBJ1-2,TRBV12-3/TRBV12-4,TGTGCCAGCAGTTCCTCAGCAGGGGGAGGCTACACCTTC,CASSSSAGGGYTF
few,-,TRBJ1-2,TRBV27,TGTGCCAGCAGGGACCAGGGGATGGGCTACACCTTC,CASRDQGMGYTF
-,TRBD2,TRBJ2-1,TRBV6-1,TGTGCCAGCAGTGACCTCCCAGCGGGAGGGAATGAGCAGTTCTTC,CASSDLPAGGNEQFF
-,-,TRBJ2-7,TRBV3-1,TGTGCCAGCTGCCGGGACGCTTCCTACGAGCAGTACTTC,CASCRDASYEQYF
-,TRBD1,TRBJ1-6,TRBV13,TGTGCCAGCAGCTCGACAGGGGAACCACTAGTTTCACCCCTCCACTTT,CASSSTGEPLVSPLHF
-,-,TRBJ2-6,TRBV18,TGTGCCAGCTCACCAGAGGCCCAGGCGACCTCTGGGGCCAACGTCCTGACTTTC,CASSPEAQATSGANVLTF
-,-,TRBJ1-4,TRBV12-3/TRBV12-4,TGTGCCAGCACCCTGGGCAGGGAGGATGAAAAACTGTTTTTT,CASTLGREDEKLFF
-,-,TRBJ2-7,TRBV5-1,TGCGCCAGCAGCTTCCGGGACAAGTCCTACGAGCAGTACTTC,CASSFRDKSYEQYF
-,-,TRBJ2-1,TRBV4-3,TGCGCCGGCAGCCAAGATCTCGGACAGTCCTACAATGAGCAGTTCTTC,CAGSQDLGQSYNEQFF
few,-,TRBJ2-4,TRBV15,TGTGCCACCAGCCTTCAATTAGGAAACATTCAGTACTTC,CATSLQLGNIQYF